This is a list of T cell receptor beta chains from one sample in a study of vaccination effects on CD4 cells after COVID-19. No antigen has been assigned to these receptors. The table came from immunoSEQ multiplex PCR; TCRdb's copy has only in-frame clones and leaves some out. The sample contains around 60,000 clones, around three quarters of which appear only once. The specimen was CD4+ T cells from PBMCs cultured with HCoV-229E spike peptides, collected after COVID-19 vaccination. These receptor sequences come from a human donor who received a COVID-19 vaccine. The CDR3 runs from the conserved cysteine through the conserved F or W. A D gene is named only where the DNA matches it firmly. Size is stated for part of the rows, as once, few or many counts, or as a class when the clone is expanded.

v_gene	abundance	len	d_gene	j_gene	CDR3nt	CDR3aa
TRBV30	.	14	.	TRBJ1-6	TGTGCCTGGAGGTCGGGACAACATAATTCACCCCTCCACTTT	CAWRSGQHNSPLHF
TRBV7-8	few	17	TRBD1	TRBJ1-2	TGTGCCAGCAGCTTAGTACGGGGAAGGAGGGGGCGGCATGGCTACACCTTC	CASSLVRGRRGRHGYTF
TRBV16	few	13	.	TRBJ1-1	TGTGCCAGCAGTCGTCGGGACAACACTGAAGCTTTCTTT	CASSRRDNTEAFF
TRBV4-2	.	16	TRBD1	TRBJ1-3	TGTGCCAGCAGCCCGACAGGGGGTATCTCTGGAAACACCATATATTTT	CASSPTGGISGNTIYF
TRBV7-9	.	15	.	TRBJ2-3	TGTGCCAGCAGCTTAAGGCAGACAAACACAGATACGCAGTATTTT	CASSLRQTNTDTQYF
TRBV7-9	.	15	.	TRBJ2-4	TGTGCCAGCGGCCCCAGGGGTGTGGGCAAAAACATTCAGTACTTC	CASGPRGVGKNIQYF
TRBV5-1	.	14	.	TRBJ2-5	TGCGCCAGCAGCTTGGACAGTGTGCAAGAGACCCAGTACTTC	CASSLDSVQETQYF
TRBV30	few	14	.	TRBJ1-2	TGTGCCTGGACCCGGGAGTTCTCTAACTATGGCTACACCTTC	CAWTREFSNYGYTF
TRBV19	.	12	.	TRBJ1-2	TGTGCCAGTAGTATACGGAATTGGGGCTACACCTTC	CASSIRNWGYTF
TRBV24-1	once	15	.	TRBJ2-5	TGTGCCACCAGTGAGGCAGGGGTAGGACAAGAGACCCAGTACTTC	CATSEAGVGQETQYF
TRBV25-1	.	14	.	TRBJ1-1	TGTGCCAGCAGTGAAAACCTGCTGAACACTGAAGCTTTCTTT	CASSENLLNTEAFF
TRBV19	.	15	.	TRBJ1-5	TGTGCCAGTAGTATCCCGGGGGATAGCAATCAGCCCCAGCATTTT	CASSIPGDSNQPQHF
TRBV5-5	.	14	.	TRBJ2-5	TGTGCCAGCAGTAGTTCCCGTAGCCAAGAGACCCAGTACTTC	CASSSSRSQETQYF
TRBV2	.	13	TRBD1	TRBJ1-5	TGTGCCAGCGATGACAGGGGAGGACAGCCCCAGCATTTT	CASDDRGGQPQHF
TRBV7-9	.	14	.	TRBJ1-3	TGTGCCAGCAGCCCCGACAGTGCTGGAAACACCATATATTTT	CASSPDSAGNTIYF
TRBV5-1	.	16	TRBD2	TRBJ2-3	TGCGCCAGCAGCCCCGGACTAGCGGGGGGGCCGGATACGCAGTATTTT	CASSPGLAGGPDTQYF
TRBV5-1	.	16	TRBD1	TRBJ1-1	TGCGCCAGCAGCCCAGACAGGGCCTTAACGGGGACTGAAGCTTTCTTT	CASSPDRALTGTEAFF